This T cell receptor beta chain was found in a study of CXCR3-negative and CXCR3-positive naive CD8 T cells. Study information: There were around 140 million TRB reads altogether, and each library had about 1.5 +/- 0.3 million of them. The study's findings and limits: For the naive subsets, surface CD5 was similar, and TCR strength was inferred from TRB CDR3 properties. Naive CXCR3-negative cells resembled naive CXCR3-positive cells in TRBV-TRBJ usage; memory cells differed. Memory CD8+ cells showed much lower diversity, while both naive subsets displayed comparably high diversity. Naive cells with CXCR3 showed TRB CDR3s that were more hydrophobic than those in CXCR3-negative naive cells.

The CDR3 extends over 12 amino acids. Per germline, CDR1 MNHEY and CDR2 SVGAGI. Through 5' RACE with UMI labels, the TRB cDNA libraries were prepared. TCRdb reworked the 5' RACE reads into one entry per CDR3 protein, no DNA. Recorded here are around 110,000 distinct CDR3 sequences; the top ten clones represent 0.3% to 0.4%. In regard to this clonotype: As yet, its antigen is unknown.

The sequencing sample was made of naive CXCR3+ CD8+ T cells from blood. The subset is: CD45RO-CCR7+CD27+CD95- naive CD8+ T cells expressing CXCR3 (TNR3+). The clonotype was recovered from a human donor in good health. Some clones in this sample may be carry-over from other donors' samples. V is TRBV6-5 and J is TRBJ1-2; TCRdb proposes TRBD1, but this gene call is untestable without DNA. CDR3 residues: CATRDRADGYTF.